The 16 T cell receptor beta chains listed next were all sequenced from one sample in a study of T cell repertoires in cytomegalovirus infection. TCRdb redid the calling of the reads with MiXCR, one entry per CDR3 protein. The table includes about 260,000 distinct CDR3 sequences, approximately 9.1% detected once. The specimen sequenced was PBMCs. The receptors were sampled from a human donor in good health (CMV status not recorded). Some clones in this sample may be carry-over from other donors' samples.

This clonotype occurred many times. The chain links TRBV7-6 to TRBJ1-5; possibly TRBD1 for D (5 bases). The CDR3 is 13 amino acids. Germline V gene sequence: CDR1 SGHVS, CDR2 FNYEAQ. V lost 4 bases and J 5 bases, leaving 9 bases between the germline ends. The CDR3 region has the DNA TGTGCCAGCAGCTCCTCCAGGGATCAGCCCCAGCATTTT. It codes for CASSSSRDQPQHF.

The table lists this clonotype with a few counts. CDR3 bases: TGCAGCGTTGAAGGAGGGGTAACTGGAAACACCATATATTTT. It translates to CSVEGGVTGNTIYF. V is TRBV29-1 and J is TRBJ1-3; TRBD1 might be the D (5 bases). V was clipped by 1 base and J by 2 bases, with 9 bases between them. CDR1 SQVTM and CDR2 ANQGSEA come from the germline V gene. The CDR3 totals 14 residues.

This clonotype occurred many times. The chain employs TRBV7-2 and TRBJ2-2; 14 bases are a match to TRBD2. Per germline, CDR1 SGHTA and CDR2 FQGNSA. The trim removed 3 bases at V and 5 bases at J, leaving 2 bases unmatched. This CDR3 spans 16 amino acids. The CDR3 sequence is CASSLRLAGGTGELFF. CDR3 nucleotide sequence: TGTGCCAGCAGCTTGAGACTAGCGGGGGGGACCGGGGAGCTGTTTTTT.

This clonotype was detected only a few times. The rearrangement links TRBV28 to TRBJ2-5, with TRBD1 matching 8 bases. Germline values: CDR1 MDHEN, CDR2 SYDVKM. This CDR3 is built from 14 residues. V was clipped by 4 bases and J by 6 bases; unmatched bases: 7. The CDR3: CASSSSDRGKTQYF. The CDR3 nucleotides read TGTGCCAGCAGTTCCTCCGACAGGGGAAAGACCCAGTACTTC.

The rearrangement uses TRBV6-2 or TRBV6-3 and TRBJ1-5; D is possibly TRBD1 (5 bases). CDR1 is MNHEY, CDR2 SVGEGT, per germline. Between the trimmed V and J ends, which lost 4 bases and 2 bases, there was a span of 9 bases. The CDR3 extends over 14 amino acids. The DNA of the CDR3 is TGTGCCAGCAGTTGGGGGTTGGGCAATCAGCCCCAGCATTTT. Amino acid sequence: CASSWGLGNQPQHF.

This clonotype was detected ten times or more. The CDR3, as DNA: TGCGCCAGCAGCCAACCGACAGGGCTGAACACTGAAGCTTTCTTT. As protein: CASSQPTGLNTEAFF. The V call is TRBV5-1, the J call TRBJ1-1; 7 bases are shared with TRBD1. The ends lost 4 bases at V and 0 bases at J; junction bases unmatched: 6. The CDR3 spans 15 residues. Per germline, CDR1 SGHRS and CDR2 YFSETQ.

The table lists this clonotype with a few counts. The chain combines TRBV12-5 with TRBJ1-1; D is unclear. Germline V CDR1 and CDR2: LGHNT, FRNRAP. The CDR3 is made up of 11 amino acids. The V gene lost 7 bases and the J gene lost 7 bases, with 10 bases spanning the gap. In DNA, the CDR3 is TGTGCTAGTGCCTTAAATGGTGAAGCTTTCTTT. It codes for CASALNGEAFF.

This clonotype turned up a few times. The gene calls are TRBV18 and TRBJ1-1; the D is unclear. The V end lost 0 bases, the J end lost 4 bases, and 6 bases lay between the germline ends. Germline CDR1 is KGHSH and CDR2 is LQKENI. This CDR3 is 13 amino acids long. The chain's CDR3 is CASSPPTSTEAFF. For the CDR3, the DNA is TGTGCCAGCTCACCACCGACAAGCACTGAAGCTTTCTTT.

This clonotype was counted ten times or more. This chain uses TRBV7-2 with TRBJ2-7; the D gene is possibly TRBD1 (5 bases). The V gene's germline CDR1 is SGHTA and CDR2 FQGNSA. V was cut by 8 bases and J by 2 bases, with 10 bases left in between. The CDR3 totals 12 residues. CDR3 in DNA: TGTGCCAGCGGCAGGGCTACCTACGAGCAGTACTTC. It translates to CASGRATYEQYF.

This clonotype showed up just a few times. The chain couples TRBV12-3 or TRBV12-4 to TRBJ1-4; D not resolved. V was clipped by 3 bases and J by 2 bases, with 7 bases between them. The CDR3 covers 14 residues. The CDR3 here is CASSFRETNEKLFF. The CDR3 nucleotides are TGTGCCAGCAGTTTTCGCGAGACTAATGAAAAACTGTTTTTT.

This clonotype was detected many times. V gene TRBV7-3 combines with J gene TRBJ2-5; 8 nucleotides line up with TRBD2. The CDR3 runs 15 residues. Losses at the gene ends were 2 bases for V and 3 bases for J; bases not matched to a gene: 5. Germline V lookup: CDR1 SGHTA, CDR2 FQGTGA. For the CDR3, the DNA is TGTGCCAGCAGCTTATTGAGCGGGAGAGAAGAGACCCAGTACTTC. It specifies CASSLLSGREETQYF.

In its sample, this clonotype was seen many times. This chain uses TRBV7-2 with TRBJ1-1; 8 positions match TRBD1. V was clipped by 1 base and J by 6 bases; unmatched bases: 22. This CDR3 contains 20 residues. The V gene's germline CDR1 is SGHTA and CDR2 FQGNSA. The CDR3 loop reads CASSLVIKGWAPDRGAEAFF. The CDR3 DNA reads TGTGCCAGCAGCTTAGTCATAAAGGGGTGGGCTCCAGACAGGGGTGCTGAAGCTTTCTTT.

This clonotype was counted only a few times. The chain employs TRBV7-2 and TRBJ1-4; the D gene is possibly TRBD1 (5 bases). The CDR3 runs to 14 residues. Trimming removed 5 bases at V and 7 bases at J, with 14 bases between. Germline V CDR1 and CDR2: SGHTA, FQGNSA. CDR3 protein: CASSPTAVGEKLFF. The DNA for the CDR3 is TGTGCCAGCAGCCCGACAGCTGTTGGTGAAAAACTGTTTTTT.

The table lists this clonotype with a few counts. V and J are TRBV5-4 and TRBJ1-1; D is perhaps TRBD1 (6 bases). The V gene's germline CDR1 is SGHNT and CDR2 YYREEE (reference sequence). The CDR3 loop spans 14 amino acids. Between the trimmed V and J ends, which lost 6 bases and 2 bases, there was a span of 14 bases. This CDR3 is CASITWGANTEAFF. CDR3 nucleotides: TGTGCCAGCATCACTTGGGGGGCTAACACTGAAGCTTTCTTT.

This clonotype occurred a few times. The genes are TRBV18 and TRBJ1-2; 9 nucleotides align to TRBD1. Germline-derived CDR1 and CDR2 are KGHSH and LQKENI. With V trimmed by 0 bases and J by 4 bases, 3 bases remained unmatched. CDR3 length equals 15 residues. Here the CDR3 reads CASSPPGQGSYGYTF. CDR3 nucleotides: TGTGCCAGCTCACCACCGGGACAGGGAAGCTATGGCTACACCTTC.

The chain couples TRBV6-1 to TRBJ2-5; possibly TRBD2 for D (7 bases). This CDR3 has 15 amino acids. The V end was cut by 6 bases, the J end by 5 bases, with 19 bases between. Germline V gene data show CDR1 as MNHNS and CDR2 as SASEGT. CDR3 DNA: TGTGCCAGCAGGTTGGGAGGGGGGGCGCAGGAGACCCAGTACTTC. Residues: CASRLGGGAQETQYF.